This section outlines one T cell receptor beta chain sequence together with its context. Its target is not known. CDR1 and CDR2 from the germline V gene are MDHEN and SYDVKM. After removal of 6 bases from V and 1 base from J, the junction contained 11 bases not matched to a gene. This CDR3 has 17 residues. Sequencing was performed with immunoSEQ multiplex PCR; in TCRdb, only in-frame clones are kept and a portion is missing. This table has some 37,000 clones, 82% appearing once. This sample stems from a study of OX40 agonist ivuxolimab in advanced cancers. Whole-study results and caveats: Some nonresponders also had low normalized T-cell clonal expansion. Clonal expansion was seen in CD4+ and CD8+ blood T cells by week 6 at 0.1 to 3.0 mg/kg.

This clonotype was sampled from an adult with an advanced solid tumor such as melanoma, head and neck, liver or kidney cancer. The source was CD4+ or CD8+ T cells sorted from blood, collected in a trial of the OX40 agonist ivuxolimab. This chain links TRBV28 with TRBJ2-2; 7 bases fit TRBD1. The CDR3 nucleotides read TGTGCCAGCAGCCTATTCCAGGGGGTTATGAACACCGGGGAGCTGTTTTTT. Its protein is CASSLFQGVMNTGELFF.